This T cell receptor (beta chain) was identified in a study of T cells after yellow fever vaccination. Findings and limits, study-wide: Overall, a small share of clonotypes was seen in both CD4 and CD8 compartments. Clones that expanded after primary vaccination mostly reappeared after the booster (just under 98% CD4, around 87% CD8). Weaker overall, the secondary response nonetheless peaked faster (day 5 versus 15).

For this clonotype: Its target is unknown.

Trimming removed 2 bases at V and 0 bases at J, with 10 bases between. The CDR3 is 15 amino acids. CDR1 is SGHTA, CDR2 FQGNSA, per germline. Template-switching 5'RACE yielded the TCR cDNA; a universal primer site and UMIs were added in the process. TCRdb processed the 5' RACE reads anew with MiXCR; each CDR3 protein has one entry. The sample contains some 390,000 distinct CDR3 sequences, under 7.5% of which appear only once. The genes are TRBV7-2 and TRBJ2-5; D possibly corresponds to TRBD1 (6 bases). The receptor's source is a man aged 30-40 years who received the YFV17D yellow fever vaccine. The input for sequencing was PBMCs, taken 5 days after the yellow fever booster vaccination. The CDR3 nucleotides are TGTGCCAGCAGCTTAAACAGGGCGGACCAAGAGACCCAGTACTTC. Its translation: CASSLNRADQETQYF.